The entry that follows covers one T cell receptor beta chain sequence. This clonotype was detected ten times or more. Which antigen it targets is not known. No base-level quality is on record; no much larger clone is a single base apart. Libraries of naive CD8 T cells were generated from about 20,000 to 1,000,000 sorted cells, with 10%, 30% or 50% of the purified RNA used. On a BD FACSAria II, naive CD8 T cells were FACS-sorted as CD8+CD4-CCR7+CD45RA+ and collected into RLT Plus buffer. More than 8 TCR copies' worth of Jurkat RNA were spiked into roughly 19,000-1,000,000 naive CD8 T cell samples to test detection sensitivity. Enrichment of CD8 T cells was done with RosetteSep CD8+ T Cell Enrichment Cocktail plus Ficoll-Paque, and ACK red cell lysis came afterward. CDR1 and CDR2, per the germline V gene (reference sequence), are PRHDT and FYEKMQ. From its cysteine to its phenylalanine, the CDR3 spans 15 amino acids. The DNA shown is the 45-base CDR3, in frame from base 1. V and J are truncated by 6 bases and 4 bases respectively, leaving an intervening sequence of 18 bases.

This entry is derived from a study of molecular identifiers for immune sequencing clone quantification (dated by TCRdb to the late 2010s). At the level of the whole study: For a replicate experiment, RNA from roughly 21,000 or 96,000 naive CD8 T cells was divided into five aliquots, and four of the five aliquots were sequenced. The study was a methods study using CD8 T cells to benchmark molecular-identifier clustering-based TCR repertoire sequencing (MIDCIRS) and TCR RNA copy counting. Study-level results and caveats: Identical TCR molecules sharing a barcode could cause highly expanded clone sizes to be underestimated. Even against a background of one million naive CD8 T cells, spiked-in Jurkat TCR RNA amounting to a single cell's worth was reported to be detectable. When barcode sub-clustering was left out, chimeric consensus sequences inflated TCR diversity, with chimeras reaching as high as 47%. Spiked-in Jurkat TCR RNA (approximately 10 copies' worth), which is not part of the donor repertoire, was contained in the naive libraries. Modeling gave about 3.3 recovered TCR RNA copies per cell versus around 10 by digital PCR, implying around 30% capture efficiency. In CMV-specific effector cells, clones with more than 20 RNA copies accounted for over 98% of molecules, whereas in naive cells such clones accounted for under 1%.

Libraries were built with PCR. Instrument used: Illumina HiSeq 4000. Bulk TCR libraries were prepared as previously described, using TCR primers listed in Table S5. The Qiagen AllPrep DNA/RNA kit was used to purify total RNA. Before analysis, reads from multiple sequencing runs of one library were combined. The original methods were these. Reads were retained only if their TCR constant sequence matched exactly, and those retained reads were trimmed to 150 nt and grouped according to their 12-nt molecular barcodes. Reads in each barcode group were sub-clustered using a 15% Levenshtein threshold, and a quality-weighted consensus sequence was built for each RNA molecule. Non-functional sequences were filtered out, along with any lower-count sequence sitting one edit away from another sequence. Barcode sub-clusters with fewer than 20% of the maximum read count were removed, based on fitting two negative binomial distributions. The public reads were run again by TCRdb, first through fastp at Q25 and then through MiXCR, and only productive beta chains were kept. Duplicate CDR3 protein sequences are folded into a single record with the most common DNA and genes. In this record, the V and J calls reflect TCRdb's handling and not the investigators' own analysis. Counted in this sample were roughly 320,000 distinct CDR3 sequences; about a fifth of them appeared once. The ten biggest clones cover 0.81% of the sample.

This TCR was sampled from a human donor in good health. Some libraries in this study had Jurkat cell RNA spiked in. The V gene is TRBV13 and the J gene is TRBJ1-1, with a tentative D gene TRBD1 over 6 matching bases. Sequencing used naive CD8+ T cells from blood, with Jurkat cell RNA spiked in. The cell subset or site label on this specimen signifies: FACS-sorted CD8+CD4-CCR7+CD45RA+ naive T cells. The DNA is TGTGCCAGCAGTCCTACGACAGGTATGGGCACTGAAGCTTTCTTT. Its coded protein is CASSPTTGMGTEAFF. With all but the CDR3 taken from the reference TRBV13 and TRBJ1-1 genes, the full variable domain is: AAGVIQSPRHLIKEKRETATLKCYPIPRHDTVYWYQQGPGQDPQFLISFYEKMQSDKGSIPDRFSAQQFSDYHSELNMSSLELGDSALYFCASSPTTGMGTEAFFGQGTRLTVV.